The 27 T cell receptor beta chains presented below share a single source sample, sequenced in a study of cytomegalovirus exposure and HLA in healthy donors. Both 60 Vbeta primers and 13 Jbeta primers went into the PCR. Data came from immunoSEQ multiplex PCR; TCRdb stores just in-frame clones and leaves some out. The sample contains 95,000 to 100,000 clones, 75% of which appear only once. Sequencing used PBMCs. The source of these receptors is a man aged 45-65 years in good health and CMV-seronegative.

This chain joins TRBV10-1 and TRBJ1-5; D is undetermined. The CDR3 has 13 amino acids. Looked up from germline, CDR1 is WNHNN and CDR2 is SYGVQD (reference sequence). The germline V and J ends were trimmed by 3 bases and 3 bases, with 6 bases remaining between them. In DNA, the CDR3 is TGCGCCAGCAGTGATCAGATCAATCAGCCCCAGCATTTT. Translating it yields CASSDQINQPQHF.

The rearrangement uses TRBV7-9 and TRBJ2-1; 7 nucleotides align to TRBD2. V dropped 9 bases and J dropped 5; count of bases not matched to a gene: 7. The CDR3 contains 13 residues. Per the germline V gene, CDR1 is SEHNR and CDR2 is FQNEAQ (reference sequence). DNA for the CDR3: TGTGCCAGTGGGGGGGAGGCAAACAATGAGCAGTTCTTC. This codes for CASGGEANNEQFF.

V and J are TRBV11-2 and TRBJ1-2; D call uncertain. Germline V gene data show CDR1 as SGHAT and CDR2 as FQNNGV. This CDR3 comprises 14 residues. With 1 base removed from V and 7 bases from J, the gap between germline ends came to 13 bases. The CDR3 sequence: CASSLVYGSSGYTF. Here the CDR3 DNA reads TGTGCCAGCAGCTTAGTTTACGGGAGTAGTGGCTACACCTTC.

The chain combines TRBV30 with TRBJ2-1, with TRBD1 as a possible D gene (6 bases). The germline CDR1 and CDR2 sequences are GTSNPN and SVGIG (reference sequence). The CDR3 spans 15 residues. Trimming pared 4 bases from V and 7 bases from J, leaving 20 bases between. CDR3 nucleotide sequence: TGTGCCTGGATGGACTGGGGCCAGGGGAAAAATGAGCAGTTCTTC. This gives the protein CAWMDWGQGKNEQFF.

This clone was seen only a few times. The CDR3 spells CAWSVIRNYGYTF. The CDR3 coding sequence is TGTGCCTGGAGTGTAATCCGGAACTATGGCTACACCTTC. This chain links TRBV30 with TRBJ1-2; D uncertain. The CDR3 totals 13 residues. The germline gives CDR1 GTSNPN, CDR2 SVGIG (reference sequence). Trimming left V 0 bases short and J 2 bases short, with 7 bases between.

This sequence joins TRBV29-1 and TRBJ2-1; TRBD2 matches 11 bases. Germline CDR1 SQVTM, CDR2 ANQGSEA. Losses at the gene ends were 0 bases for V and 0 bases for J; bases not matched to a gene: 13. The CDR3 totals 20 residues. The CDR3 nucleotides are TGCAGCGTTGAAGATCAAGGTGCTAGCGGGAGGTCCTCCTCCTACAATGAGCAGTTCTTC. Amino acids: CSVEDQGASGRSSSYNEQFF.

The rearrangement uses TRBV5-1 and TRBJ2-7, with 8 nucleotides matching TRBD1. CDR3 length: 12 residues. The germline V gene has CDR1 SGHRS and CDR2 YFSETQ. J gave up 5 bases and V 4 bases, and 2 bases lay outside the gene matches. CDR3 residues: CASSQDRDEQYF. The CDR3 region has the DNA TGCGCCAGCAGCCAGGACAGGGACGAGCAGTACTTC.

The V call is TRBV5-6, the J call TRBJ2-1; possibly TRBD1 for D (7 bases). V gave up 3 bases and J gave up 9 bases, with 10 bases separating them. Germline V lookup: CDR1 SGHDT, CDR2 YYEEEE. This CDR3 has 12 residues. Written as DNA, the CDR3 is TGTGCCAGCAGCTCCAGGGGGGCTGAGCAGTTCTTC. Protein: CASSSRGAEQFF.

The V gene is TRBV5-6, the J gene TRBJ1-2; 12 bases fit TRBD1. The germline V gene has CDR1 SGHDT and CDR2 YYEEEE. This CDR3 region has 14 residues. The junction had 6 bases not matched to a gene; V was cut back by 5 bases and J by 7 bases. CDR3 residues: CASRAGTGGRGYTF. The CDR3 DNA follows: TGTGCCAGCAGAGCCGGGACAGGGGGCCGTGGCTACACCTTC.

The chain is built from TRBV2 and TRBJ1-2, with D unresolved. The CDR3 loop spans 13 amino acids. V was trimmed by 9 bases and J by 5 bases, leaving 16 bases between them. Germline V lookup: CDR1 SNHLY, CDR2 FYNNEI. The CDR3, as DNA: TGTGCCAGTCGACAATCAGTACCTTATGGCTACACCTTC. Translating it yields CASRQSVPYGYTF.

This chain joins TRBV2 and TRBJ1-6; weak D call: TRBD1 (5 bases). Trimming took off 4 bases at V and 6 bases at J, with 7 bases between the two ends. The germline V gene encodes CDR1 SNHLY and CDR2 FYNNEI. This CDR3 contains 13 residues. The CDR3 reads CASSGQSNSPLHF. The CDR3 nucleotides read TGTGCCAGCAGTGGACAGAGTAATTCACCCCTCCACTTT.

This clone was observed a single time. The chain links TRBV5-4 to TRBJ2-5; D is possibly TRBD1 (5 bases). V lost 4 bases, J lost 5 bases, and 21 bases lay in between. The CDR3 is 16 amino acids. In germline, CDR1 is SGHNT, CDR2 YYREEE (reference sequence). CDR3 in DNA: TGTGCCAGCAGCCAACCCCCGAAGGGCAGGGTTGAGACCCAGTACTTC. Translation gives CASSQPPKGRVETQYF.

This chain uses TRBV18 with TRBJ1-1, with 10 bases lining up with TRBD1. This CDR3 is 18 amino acids long. Trimming cost V 1 base and J 5 bases; bases outside gene matches: 13. Germline V gives CDR1 KGHSH, CDR2 LQKENI. CDR3 amino acids: CASSPLGQGGTYRTEAFF. The CDR3 DNA reads TGTGCCAGCTCACCACTCGGACAGGGGGGTACCTACAGGACTGAAGCTTTCTTT.

On this clone itself: The junction does not match germline at one end; this may be a read error. For the CDR3, the DNA is TGTGCCAGCTCACACGACAGGGCCAATCAGCTCCAGCATTTT. As protein: CASSHDRANQLQHF. The V call is TRBV18, the J call TRBJ1-5; TRBD1 matches at 7 bases. Germline V gene lookup returns CDR1 KGHSH and CDR2 LQKENI. The CDR3 runs 14 residues.

This chain uses TRBV15 with TRBJ2-7; a possible D gene is TRBD2 (7 bases). CDR1 is LNHNV, CDR2 YYDKDF, per germline (reference sequence). This CDR3 has 13 amino acids. The ends were cut back, 3 bases at V and 6 bases at J, with 12 bases in the middle. The CDR3: CATSSRGAREQYF. CDR3 nucleotide sequence: TGTGCCACCAGCAGCCGGGGGGCCCGCGAGCAGTACTTC.

The chain joins TRBV11-1 to TRBJ1-2, with TRBD1 matching 9 bases. Germline V gene sequence: CDR1 SGHAT, CDR2 FQDESV (reference sequence). With V trimmed by 5 bases and J by 7 bases, 11 bases remained unmatched. The CDR3 has 15 amino acids. The CDR3 sequence: CASSPSTGGIGGYTF. The CDR3 DNA sequence: TGTGCCAGCAGCCCATCGACAGGGGGGATAGGTGGCTACACCTTC.

The rearrangement links TRBV18 to TRBJ2-1; TRBD1 agrees at 7 bases. V trimming: 3 bases; J trimming: 7 bases; junction bases outside the gene matches: 12. Germline V lookup: CDR1 KGHSH, CDR2 LQKENI. The CDR3 consists of 16 residues. CDR3 nucleotides: TGTGCCAGCTCACCGTCAGGGGGAGCTGAGGGAAATGAGCAGTTCTTC. It codes for CASSPSGGAEGNEQFF.

The CDR3 DNA sequence: TGCGCCAGCAGCCAAAACCAACTGCGTGAAAAACTGTTTTTT. This translates into CASSQNQLREKLFF. J is TRBJ1-4 and V is TRBV4-1; D ambiguous. Per the germline V gene, CDR1 is MGHRA and CDR2 is YSYEKL. The CDR3 length is 14 residues. Trimming shortened V by 2 bases and J by 7 bases, and 11 bases separated the two germline ends.

This chain joins TRBV4-2 and TRBJ1-6; D remains ambiguous. CDR1 is LGHNA, CDR2 YNFKEQ, per germline. The CDR3 totals 15 residues. V shed 4 bases and J shed 3 bases, with 10 bases lying between them. The CDR3 nucleotides read TGTGCCAGCAGCCCGATCCGGGACTATAATTCACCCCTCCACTTT. Amino acid sequence: CASSPIRDYNSPLHF.

The chain employs TRBV7-3 and TRBJ2-2, with D perhaps matching TRBD2 (6 bases). V lost 5 bases, J lost 5 bases, and 15 bases lay in between. CDR1 is SGHTA, CDR2 FQGTGA, per germline. The length of the CDR3 is 15 residues. CDR3 loop: CASSPGSSLTGELFF. CDR3 in DNA: TGTGCCAGCAGCCCCGGGAGCTCACTTACCGGGGAGCTGTTTTTT. Looking up the rest from reference TRBV7-3 and TRBJ2-2 gives the full variable domain: GAGVSQTPSNKVTEKGKYVELRCDPISGHTALYWYRQSLGQGPEFLIYFQGTGAADDSGLPNDRFFAVRPEGSVSTLKIQRTERGDSAVYLCASSPGSSLTGELFFGEGSRLTVL.

V and J are TRBV7-9 and TRBJ1-1, with D unresolved. The V gene's germline CDR1 is SEHNR and CDR2 FQNEAQ (reference sequence). With 1 base removed from V and 0 bases from J, the gap between germline ends came to 9 bases. CDR3 length equals 15 residues. The CDR3 loop reads CASSLDRHLNTEAFF. The CDR3 region has the DNA TGTGCCAGCAGCTTAGACAGACACCTGAACACTGAAGCTTTCTTT. The variable domain in full, with the rest retrieved from reference TRBV7-9 and TRBJ1-1, is DTGVSQNPRHKITKRGQNVTFRCDPISEHNRLYWYRQTLGQGPEFLTYFQNEAQLEKSRLLSDRFSAERPKGSFSTLEIQRTEQGDSAMYLCASSLDRHLNTEAFFGQGTRLTVV.

CDR3 bases: TGTGCCAGCAGTTTCCCCGGGACAGGGAACTACGAGCAGTACTTC. Translation gives CASSFPGTGNYEQYF. The chain carries TRBV28 and TRBJ2-5; 9 bases align to TRBD1. The J call is in doubt because the DNA end fits TRBJ2-7 better. The CDR3 runs to 15 residues. Per the germline V gene, CDR1 is MDHEN and CDR2 is SYDVKM.

Only a few counts were recorded for this clone. This chain connects TRBV21-1 to TRBJ2-7; the listed D gene, TRBD1, was not tested against the DNA. TRBV21-1 is designated a pseudogene. This CDR3 is built from 16 residues. CDR3 DNA: TGTGCCAGCAGCAAGTCGGGAAGGGGGTACTCCTACGAGCAGTACTTC. It codes for CASSKSGRGYSYEQYF.

V usage is TRBV5-1 and J usage is TRBJ1-1, with D perhaps matching TRBD1 (5 bases). Per the germline V gene, CDR1 is SGHRS and CDR2 is YFSETQ. Trimming took 4 bases from V and 4 from J, leaving 14 bases between them. The CDR3 length is 14 residues. CDR3 nucleotides: TGCGCCAGCAGCCCCCTCGCCGGGGGCACTGAAGCTTTCTTT. This sequence encodes CASSPLAGGTEAFF.

There are a few counts of this clone. The chain employs TRBV19 and TRBJ2-1; 12 nucleotides match TRBD2. Germline V gene sequence: CDR1 LNHDA, CDR2 SQIVND (reference sequence). The CDR3 is made up of 15 amino acids. Trimming at V came to 5 bases and at J to 10 bases, leaving 9 bases not matched to a gene. This CDR3 is CASSDPSGGAREQFF. In DNA, the CDR3 is TGTGCCAGTAGTGACCCTAGCGGGGGGGCTAGAGAGCAGTTCTTC.

The chain is built from TRBV6-5 and TRBJ1-6, with D tentatively TRBD1 (5 bases). Germline CDR1 and CDR2: MNHEY and SVGAGI. Trimming removed 2 bases at V and 6 bases at J, with 11 bases between. This CDR3 has 15 residues. The DNA of the CDR3 is TGTGCCAGCAGTTACGGGGGGGATCCTAATTCACCCCTCCACTTT. Its translation: CASSYGGDPNSPLHF.

The chain uses TRBV28 and TRBJ2-5, with 8 bases lining up with TRBD1. CDR1 MDHEN and CDR2 SYDVKM come from the germline V gene. The ends lost 4 bases at V and 5 bases at J; junction bases unmatched: 6. CDR3 length: 14 residues. The CDR3, as DNA: TGTGCCAGCAGTTCGACAGGGGATTTGGAGACCCAGTACTTC. Its translation: CASSSTGDLETQYF.